This T cell receptor beta chain was retrieved from a study of T cell responses to AZD1222 COVID-19 vaccine. Clones were sequenced by immunoSEQ multiplex PCR, and TCRdb holds only the in-frame ones, with some missing. Here the sample spans approximately 110,000 clones, around 88% being singletons. The specimen was peripheral blood, collected on day 0 of AZD1222 vaccination. The receptor's source is an adult in good health.

The CDR3 region is CASSLNAGDNSPLHF. In nucleotides, the CDR3 is TGTGCCAGCAGTCTTAATGCGGGGGATAATTCACCCCTCCACTTT. This sequence joins TRBV7-3 and TRBJ1-6; a possible D gene is TRBD1 (5 bases). CDR1 is SGHTA and CDR2 is FQGTGA in the germline V gene. This CDR3 contains 15 residues. Trimming removed 6 bases from V and 5 bases from J, with 14 bases in between.